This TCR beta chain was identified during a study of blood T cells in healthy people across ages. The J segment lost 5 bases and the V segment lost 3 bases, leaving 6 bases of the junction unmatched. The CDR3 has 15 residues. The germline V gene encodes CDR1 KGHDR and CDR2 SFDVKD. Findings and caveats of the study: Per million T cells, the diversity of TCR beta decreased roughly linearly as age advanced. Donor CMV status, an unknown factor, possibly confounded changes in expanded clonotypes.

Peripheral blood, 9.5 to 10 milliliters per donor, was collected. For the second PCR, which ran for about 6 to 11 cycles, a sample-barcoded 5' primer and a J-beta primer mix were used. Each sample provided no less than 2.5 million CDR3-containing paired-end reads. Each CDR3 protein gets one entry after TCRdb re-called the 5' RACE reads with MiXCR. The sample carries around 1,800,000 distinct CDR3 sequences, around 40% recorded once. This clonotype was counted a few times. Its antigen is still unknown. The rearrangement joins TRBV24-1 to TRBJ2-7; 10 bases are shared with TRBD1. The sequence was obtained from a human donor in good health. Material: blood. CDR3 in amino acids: CATSDVTGTGDEQYF. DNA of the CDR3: TGTGCCACCAGTGATGTAACCGGGACAGGGGACGAGCAGTACTTC.